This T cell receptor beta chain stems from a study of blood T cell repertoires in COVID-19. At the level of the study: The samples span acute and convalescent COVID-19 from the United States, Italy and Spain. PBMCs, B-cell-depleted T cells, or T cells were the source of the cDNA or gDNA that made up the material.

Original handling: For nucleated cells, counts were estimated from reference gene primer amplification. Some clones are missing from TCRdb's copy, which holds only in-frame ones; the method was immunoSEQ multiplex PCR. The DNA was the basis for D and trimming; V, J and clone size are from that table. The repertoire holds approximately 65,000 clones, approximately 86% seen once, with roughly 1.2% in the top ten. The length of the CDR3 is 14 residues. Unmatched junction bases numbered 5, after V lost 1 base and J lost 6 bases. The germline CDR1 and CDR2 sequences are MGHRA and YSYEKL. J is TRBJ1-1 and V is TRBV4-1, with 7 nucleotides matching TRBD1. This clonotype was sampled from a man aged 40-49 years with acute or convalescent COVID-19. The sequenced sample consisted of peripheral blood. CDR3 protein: CASSQGARGPEAFF. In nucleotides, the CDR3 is TGCGCCAGCAGCCAAGGGGCAAGGGGGCCTGAAGCTTTCTTT.